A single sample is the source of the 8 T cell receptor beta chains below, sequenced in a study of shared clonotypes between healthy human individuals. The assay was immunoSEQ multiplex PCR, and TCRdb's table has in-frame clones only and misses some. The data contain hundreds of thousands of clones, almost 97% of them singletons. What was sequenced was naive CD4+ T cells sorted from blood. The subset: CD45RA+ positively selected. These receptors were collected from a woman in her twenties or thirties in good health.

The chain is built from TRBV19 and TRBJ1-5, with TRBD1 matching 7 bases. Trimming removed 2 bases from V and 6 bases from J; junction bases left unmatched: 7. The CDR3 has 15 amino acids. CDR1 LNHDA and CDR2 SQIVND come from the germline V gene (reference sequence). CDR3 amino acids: CASSISRGLGQPQHF. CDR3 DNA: TGTGCCAGTAGTATAAGTAGGGGGCTTGGTCAGCCCCAGCATTTT.

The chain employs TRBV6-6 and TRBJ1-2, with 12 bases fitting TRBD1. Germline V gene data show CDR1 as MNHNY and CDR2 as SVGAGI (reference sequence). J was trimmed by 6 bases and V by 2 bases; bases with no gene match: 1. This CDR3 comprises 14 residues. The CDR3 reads CASSYRDRGHGYTF. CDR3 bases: TGTGCCAGCAGTTACCGGGACAGGGGGCATGGCTACACCTTC.

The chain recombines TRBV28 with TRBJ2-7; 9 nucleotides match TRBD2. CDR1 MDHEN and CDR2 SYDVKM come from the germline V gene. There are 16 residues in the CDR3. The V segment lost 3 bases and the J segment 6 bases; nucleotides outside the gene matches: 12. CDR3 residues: CASSFSEIAGEGEQYF. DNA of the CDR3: TGTGCCAGCAGTTTTTCTGAAATAGCGGGAGAGGGCGAGCAGTACTTC.

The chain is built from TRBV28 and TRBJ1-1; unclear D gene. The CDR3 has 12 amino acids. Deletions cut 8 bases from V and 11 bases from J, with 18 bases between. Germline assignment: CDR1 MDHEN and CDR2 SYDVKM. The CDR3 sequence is CASGGPEVRAFF. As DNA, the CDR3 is TGTGCCAGCGGCGGGCCTGAGGTTCGGGCTTTCTTT.

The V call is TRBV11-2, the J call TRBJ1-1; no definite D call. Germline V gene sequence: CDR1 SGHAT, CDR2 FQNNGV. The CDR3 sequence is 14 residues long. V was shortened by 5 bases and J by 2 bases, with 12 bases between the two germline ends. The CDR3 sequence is CASSPGLPNTEAFF. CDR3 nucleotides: TGTGCCAGCAGCCCCGGACTGCCCAACACTGAAGCTTTCTTT.

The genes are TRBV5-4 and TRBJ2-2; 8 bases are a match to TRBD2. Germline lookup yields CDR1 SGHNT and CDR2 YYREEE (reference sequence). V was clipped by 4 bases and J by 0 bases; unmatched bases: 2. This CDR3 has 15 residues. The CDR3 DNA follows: TGTGCCAGCAGCGCGACTAGCGCGAACACCGGGGAGCTGTTTTTT. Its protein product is CASSATSANTGELFF.

The chain's CDR3 is CAISATTSGSTDTQYF. CDR3 DNA sequence: TGTGCCATCAGTGCCACGACTAGCGGGAGCACAGATACGCAGTATTTT. V and J are TRBV10-3 and TRBJ2-3, with TRBD2 matching 10 bases. The CDR3 runs to 16 residues. Germline CDR1 reads ENHRY; CDR2 reads SYGVKD. The V segment lost 4 bases and the J segment 0 bases; nucleotides outside the gene matches: 4.

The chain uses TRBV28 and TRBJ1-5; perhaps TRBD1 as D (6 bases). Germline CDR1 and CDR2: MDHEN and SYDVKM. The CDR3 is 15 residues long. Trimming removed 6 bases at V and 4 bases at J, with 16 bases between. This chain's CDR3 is CASRSTGTPNQPQHF. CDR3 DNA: TGTGCCAGCAGATCAACCGGGACACCGAATCAGCCCCAGCATTTT.